The clone carrying this TCR beta chain was observed many times. Its specificity is not known. V lost 0 bases and J lost 3, with 8 bases in between. The CDR3 is made up of 14 amino acids. CDR1 and CDR2 (germline): MNHNS, SASEGT. The data are from a study of early T cells in non-severe SARS-CoV-2 infection. Study overall: With bulk RNA from unsorted whole blood as input, sequencing yielded unpaired chains. Study-wide results and caveats: Anti-spike CD8 responses were favored in VDJdb matching, and private and CD4 specificities were missed.

MiXCR, run by TCRdb on the 5' RACE reads, gives a single entry per CDR3 protein. The sample shows tens of thousands of distinct CDR3 sequences, less than 15% of them seen only once. The material sequenced was whole blood, taken at baseline. The V and J genes are TRBV6-1 and TRBJ1-2, with D perhaps matching TRBD1 (5 bases). The receptor was derived from an adult who was a healthcare worker with PCR-confirmed SARS-CoV-2 infection or an uninfected control (not recorded which). The CDR3 DNA reads TGTGCCAGCAGTGAAGCGCAGGGTGACTATGGCTACACCTTC. This codes for CASSEAQGDYGYTF.